This T cell receptor (beta chain) derives from a study of control samples from healthy donors and cancer patients. Generated by immunoSEQ multiplex PCR, the TCRdb table keeps only in-frame clones and is missing some. The sample holds roughly 98,000 clones, 90% to 95% seen once. There are 13 residues in the CDR3. Trimming pared 5 bases from V and 4 bases from J, leaving 11 bases between. The chain links TRBV12-3 or TRBV12-4 to TRBJ1-2; TRBD1 might be the D (6 bases). The clonotype originates from a man between 18 and 35 years old in good health. The specimen was blood. CDR3 in DNA: TGTGCCAGCAGTCTCTTACAGGGCTATGGCTACACCTTC. Protein: CASSLLQGYGYTF.